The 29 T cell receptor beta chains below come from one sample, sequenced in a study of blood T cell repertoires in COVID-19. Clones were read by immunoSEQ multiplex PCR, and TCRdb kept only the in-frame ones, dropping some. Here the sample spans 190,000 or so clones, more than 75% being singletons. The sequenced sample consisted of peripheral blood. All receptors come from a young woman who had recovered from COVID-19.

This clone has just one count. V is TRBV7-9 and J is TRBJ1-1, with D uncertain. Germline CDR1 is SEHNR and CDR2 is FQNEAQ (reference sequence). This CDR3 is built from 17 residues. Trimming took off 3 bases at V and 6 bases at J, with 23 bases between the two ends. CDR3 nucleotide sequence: TGTGCCAGCAGCTTGTTTCCTACCCGATTGGGCCTCGCTGAAGCTTTCTTT. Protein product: CASSLFPTRLGLAEAFF.

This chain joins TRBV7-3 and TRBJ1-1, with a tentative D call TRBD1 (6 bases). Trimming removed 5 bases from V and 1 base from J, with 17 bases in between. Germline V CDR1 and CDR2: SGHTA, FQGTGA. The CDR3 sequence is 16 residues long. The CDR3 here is CASSRFGGGENTEAFF. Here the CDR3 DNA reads TGTGCCAGCAGCCGATTCGGAGGGGGGGAGAACACTGAAGCTTTCTTT.

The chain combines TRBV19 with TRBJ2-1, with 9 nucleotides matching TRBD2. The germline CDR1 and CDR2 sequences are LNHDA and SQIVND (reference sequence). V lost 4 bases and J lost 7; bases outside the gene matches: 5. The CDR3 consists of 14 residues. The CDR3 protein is CASSSGGRGNEQFF. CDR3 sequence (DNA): TGTGCCAGTAGTAGTGGCGGGAGGGGTAATGAGCAGTTCTTC.

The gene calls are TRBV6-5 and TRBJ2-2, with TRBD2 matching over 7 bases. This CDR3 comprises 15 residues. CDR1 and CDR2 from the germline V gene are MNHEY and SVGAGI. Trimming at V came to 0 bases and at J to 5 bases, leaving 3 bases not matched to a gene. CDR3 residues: CASSYSMRGTGELFF. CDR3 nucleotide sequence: TGTGCCAGCAGTTACTCTATGCGGGGGACCGGGGAGCTGTTTTTT.

DNA for the CDR3: TGTGCCAGCAGTTCACCTAGCGGGGCCGGAGATACGCAGTATTTT. Protein product: CASSSPSGAGDTQYF. The V and J genes are TRBV6-2 or TRBV6-3 and TRBJ2-3; 9 nucleotides line up with TRBD2. Germline V CDR1 and CDR2: MNHEY, SVGEGT. V was pared by 4 bases and J by 5 bases, with 7 bases of the junction left unmatched. This CDR3 contains 15 residues.

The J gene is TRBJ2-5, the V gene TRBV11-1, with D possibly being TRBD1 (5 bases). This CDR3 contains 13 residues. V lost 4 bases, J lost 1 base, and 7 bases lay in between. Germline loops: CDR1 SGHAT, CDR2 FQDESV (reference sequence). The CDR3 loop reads CASSSGFQETQYF. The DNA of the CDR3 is TGTGCCAGCAGCTCAGGGTTCCAAGAGACCCAGTACTTC.

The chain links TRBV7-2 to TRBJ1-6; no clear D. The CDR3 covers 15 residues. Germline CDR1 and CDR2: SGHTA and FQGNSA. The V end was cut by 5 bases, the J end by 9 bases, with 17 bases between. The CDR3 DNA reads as TGTGCCAGCAGCCTCCTGGGCCAGGTCACTTCACCCCTCCACTTT. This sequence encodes CASSLLGQVTSPLHF.

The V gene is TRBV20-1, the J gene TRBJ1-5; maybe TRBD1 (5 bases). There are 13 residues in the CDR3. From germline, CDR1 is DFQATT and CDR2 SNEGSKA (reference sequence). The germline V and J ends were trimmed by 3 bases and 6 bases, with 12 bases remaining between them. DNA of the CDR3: TGCAGTGCTAGTGGGGGGGTTGCTCAGCCCCAGCATTTT. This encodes CSASGGVAQPQHF.

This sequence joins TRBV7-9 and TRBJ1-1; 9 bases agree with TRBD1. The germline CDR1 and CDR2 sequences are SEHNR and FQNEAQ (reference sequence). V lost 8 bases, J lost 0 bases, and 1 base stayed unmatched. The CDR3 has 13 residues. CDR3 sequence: CASGQGMNTEAFF. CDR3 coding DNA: TGTGCCAGCGGACAGGGGATGAACACTGAAGCTTTCTTT.

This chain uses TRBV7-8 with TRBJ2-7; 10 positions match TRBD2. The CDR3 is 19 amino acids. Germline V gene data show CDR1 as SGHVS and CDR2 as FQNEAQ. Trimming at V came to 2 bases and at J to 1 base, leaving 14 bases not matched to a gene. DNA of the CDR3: TGTGCCAGCAGCTTACCGGGACTAGCGCAGAGAGTAGGGTCCTACGAGCAGTACGTC. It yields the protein CASSLPGLAQRVGSYEQYV.

This CDR3 reads CASSLLGGPYEQYF. The CDR3 DNA sequence: TGTGCCAGCAGCCTCCTTGGGGGCCCCTACGAGCAGTACTTC. This chain uses TRBV27 with TRBJ2-7, with a weak D call TRBD1 (6 bases). V was pared by 6 bases and J by 2 bases, with 14 bases between. CDR3 length: 14 residues. The germline V gene encodes CDR1 MNHEY and CDR2 SMNVEV (reference sequence).

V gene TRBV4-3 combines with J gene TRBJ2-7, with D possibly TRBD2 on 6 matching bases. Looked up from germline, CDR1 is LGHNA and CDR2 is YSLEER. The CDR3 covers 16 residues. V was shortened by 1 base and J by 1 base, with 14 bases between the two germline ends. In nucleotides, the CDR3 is TGCGCCAGCAGCCAAGGCCTCGGGACTTCTTCCTACGAGCAGTACTTC. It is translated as CASSQGLGTSSYEQYF.

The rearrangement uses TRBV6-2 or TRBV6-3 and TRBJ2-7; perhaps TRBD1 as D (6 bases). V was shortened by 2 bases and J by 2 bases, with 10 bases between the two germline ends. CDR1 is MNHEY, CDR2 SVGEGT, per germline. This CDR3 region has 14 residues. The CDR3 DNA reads TGTGCCAGCAGTTACAGGCAGGGGCCCTACGAGCAGTACGTC. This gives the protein CASSYRQGPYEQYV.

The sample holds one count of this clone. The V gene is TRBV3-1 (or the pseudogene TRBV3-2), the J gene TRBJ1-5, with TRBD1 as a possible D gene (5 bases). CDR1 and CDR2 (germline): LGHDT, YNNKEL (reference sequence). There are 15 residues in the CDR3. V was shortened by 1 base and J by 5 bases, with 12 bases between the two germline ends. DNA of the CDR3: TGTGCCAGCAGCCAAGTTTGGGGGGTGGATCAGCCCCAGCATTTT. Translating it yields CASSQVWGVDQPQHF.

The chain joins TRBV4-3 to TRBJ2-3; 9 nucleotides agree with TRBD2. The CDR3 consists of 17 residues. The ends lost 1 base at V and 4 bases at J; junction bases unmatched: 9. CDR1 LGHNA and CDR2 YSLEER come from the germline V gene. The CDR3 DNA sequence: TGCGCCAGCAGCCAAGGGGCGCGGGAGGGCCAACCAGATACGCAGTATTTT. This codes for CASSQGAREGQPDTQYF.

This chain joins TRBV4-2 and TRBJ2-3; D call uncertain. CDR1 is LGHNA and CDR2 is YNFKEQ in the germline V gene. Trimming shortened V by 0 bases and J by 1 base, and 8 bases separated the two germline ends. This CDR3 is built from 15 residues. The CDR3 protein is CASSQDSSGTDTQYF. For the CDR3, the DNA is TGTGCCAGCAGCCAAGATTCCAGCGGCACAGATACGCAGTATTTT.

The DNA of the CDR3 is TGTGCCAGCAGTCAGGACAGGGGCACAGATACGCAGTATTTT. Protein sequence: CASSQDRGTDTQYF. The gene calls are TRBV7-3 and TRBJ2-3, with TRBD1 identical over 8 bases. The CDR3 runs 14 residues. The trim removed 6 bases at V and 1 base at J, leaving 3 bases unmatched. Germline values: CDR1 SGHTA, CDR2 FQGTGA. Full variable domain (rest looked up from reference TRBV7-3 and TRBJ2-3): GAGVSQTPSNKVTEKGKYVELRCDPISGHTALYWYRQSLGQGPEFLIYFQGTGAADDSGLPNDRFFAVRPEGSVSTLKIQRTERGDSAVYLCASSQDRGTDTQYFGPGTRLTVL.

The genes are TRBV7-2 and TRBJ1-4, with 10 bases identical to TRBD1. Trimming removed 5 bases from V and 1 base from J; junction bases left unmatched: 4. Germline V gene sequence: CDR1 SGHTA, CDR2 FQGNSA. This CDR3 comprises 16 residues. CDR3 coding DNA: TGTGCCAGCAGCCCCGACAGGGGGCGAACTAATGAAAAACTGTTTTTT. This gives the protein CASSPDRGRTNEKLFF.

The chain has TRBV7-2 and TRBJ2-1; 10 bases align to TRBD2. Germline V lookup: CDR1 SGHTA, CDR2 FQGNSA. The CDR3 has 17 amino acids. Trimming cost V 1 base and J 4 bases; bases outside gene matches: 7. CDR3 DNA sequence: TGTGCCAGCAGCTTAGTCCCATTAGCGGGGGGATACAATGAGCAGTTCTTC. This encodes CASSLVPLAGGYNEQFF.

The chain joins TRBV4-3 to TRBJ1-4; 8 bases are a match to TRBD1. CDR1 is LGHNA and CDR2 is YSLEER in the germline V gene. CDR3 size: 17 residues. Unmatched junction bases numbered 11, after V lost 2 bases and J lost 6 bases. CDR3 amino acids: CASSQKWPGGTDEKLFF. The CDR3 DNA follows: TGCGCCAGCAGCCAAAAGTGGCCAGGGGGCACGGATGAAAAACTGTTTTTT.

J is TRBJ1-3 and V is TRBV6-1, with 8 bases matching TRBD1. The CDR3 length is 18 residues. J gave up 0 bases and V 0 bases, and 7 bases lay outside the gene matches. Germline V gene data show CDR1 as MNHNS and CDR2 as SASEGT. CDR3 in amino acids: CASSEAPVQGASGNTIYF. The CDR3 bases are TGTGCCAGCAGTGAAGCTCCGGTGCAGGGGGCCTCTGGAAACACCATATATTTT.

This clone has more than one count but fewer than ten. CDR3 in amino acids: CASSYSAGTGTDTQYF. The DNA of the CDR3 is TGTGCCAGCAGTTATTCGGCGGGAACGGGGACAGATACGCAGTATTTT. The rearrangement uses TRBV6-2 or TRBV6-3 and TRBJ2-3; TRBD2 is a possible D gene (6 bases). The germline CDR1 and CDR2 sequences are MNHEY and SVGEGT. The V end lost 3 bases, the J end lost 3 bases, and 16 bases lay between the germline ends. The CDR3 is made up of 16 amino acids.

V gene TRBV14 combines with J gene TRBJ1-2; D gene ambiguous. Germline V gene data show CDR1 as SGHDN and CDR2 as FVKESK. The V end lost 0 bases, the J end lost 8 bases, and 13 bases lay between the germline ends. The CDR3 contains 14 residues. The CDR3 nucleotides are TGTGCCAGCAGCCAAGATGTAGGGAGGCGCGGCTACACCTTC. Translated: CASSQDVGRRGYTF.

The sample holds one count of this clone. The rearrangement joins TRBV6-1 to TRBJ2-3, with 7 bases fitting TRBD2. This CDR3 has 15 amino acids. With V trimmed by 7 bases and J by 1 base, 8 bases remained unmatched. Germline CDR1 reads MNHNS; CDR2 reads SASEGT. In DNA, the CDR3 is TGTGCCAGCACCCTGACTAGCAGACGCACAGATACGCAGTATTTT. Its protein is CASTLTSRRTDTQYF.

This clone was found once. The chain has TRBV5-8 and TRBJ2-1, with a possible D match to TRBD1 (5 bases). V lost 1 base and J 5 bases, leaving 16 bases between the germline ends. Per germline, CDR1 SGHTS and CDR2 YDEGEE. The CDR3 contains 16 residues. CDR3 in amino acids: CASSLFLGQVNNEQFF. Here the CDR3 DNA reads TGTGCCAGCAGCTTGTTCTTGGGGCAGGTAAACAATGAGCAGTTCTTC.

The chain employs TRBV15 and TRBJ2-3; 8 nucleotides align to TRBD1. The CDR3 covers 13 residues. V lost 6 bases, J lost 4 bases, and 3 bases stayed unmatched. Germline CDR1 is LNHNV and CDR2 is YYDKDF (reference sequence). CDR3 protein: CATRGQGPDTQYF. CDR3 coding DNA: TGTGCCACCAGAGGACAGGGCCCAGATACGCAGTATTTT.

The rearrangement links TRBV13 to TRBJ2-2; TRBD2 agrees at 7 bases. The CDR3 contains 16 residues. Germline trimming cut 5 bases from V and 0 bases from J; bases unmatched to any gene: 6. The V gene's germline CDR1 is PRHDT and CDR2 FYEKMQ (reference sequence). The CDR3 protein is CASSALGRANTGELFF. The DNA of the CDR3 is TGTGCCAGCAGCGCCCTGGGGAGGGCGAACACCGGGGAGCTGTTTTTT.

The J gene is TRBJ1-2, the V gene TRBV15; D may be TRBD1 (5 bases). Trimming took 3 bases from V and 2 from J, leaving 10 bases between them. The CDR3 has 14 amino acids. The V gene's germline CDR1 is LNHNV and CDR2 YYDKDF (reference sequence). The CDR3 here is CATSSMGLNYGYTF. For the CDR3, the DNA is TGTGCCACCAGCAGCATGGGACTGAACTATGGCTACACCTTC. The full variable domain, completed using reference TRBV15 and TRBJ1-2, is DAMVIQNPRYQVTQFGKPVTLSCSQTLNHNVMYWYQQKSSQAPKLLFHYYDKDFNNEADTPDNFQSRRPNTSFCFLDIRSPGLGDTAMYLCATSSMGLNYGYTFGSGTRLTVV.

The CDR3 DNA reads TGTGCCAGCATGTACAGGGATACCACTGAAGCTTTCTTT. Translation gives CASMYRDTTEAFF. The chain couples TRBV6-5 to TRBJ1-1, with D maybe TRBD1 (6 bases). The CDR3 totals 13 residues. Trimming left V 7 bases short and J 4 bases short, with 13 bases between. From germline, CDR1 is MNHEY and CDR2 SVGAGI.